These 25 T cell receptor beta chains originate from one sample sequenced in a study of CD8 T cells in ankylosing spondylitis. TCRdb fed the 5' RACE reads into MiXCR, producing one record per CDR3 protein. The repertoire consists of 300,000 to 400,000 distinct CDR3 sequences, with roughly 15% occurring once and the leading ten covering around 1%. Sequenced material: blood, either unsorted or a sorted T cell fraction (not recorded which). The receptors shown here come from a male donor with ankylosing spondylitis or in good health (not recorded which).

This chain joins TRBV20-1 and TRBJ2-7; D is unresolved. The CDR3 runs to 12 residues. The V gene's germline CDR1 is DFQATT and CDR2 SNEGSKA (reference sequence). V lost 2 bases and J lost 2, with 7 bases in between. The CDR3 reads CSARSRTYEQYF. As DNA, the CDR3 is TGCAGTGCTAGATCCCGGACCTACGAGCAGTACTTC.

V is TRBV15 and J is TRBJ2-1, with a possible D match to TRBD1 (6 bases). In germline, CDR1 is LNHNV, CDR2 YYDKDF (reference sequence). This CDR3 spans 16 amino acids. V was cut by 0 bases and J by 15 bases, with 24 bases left in between. CDR3 in DNA: TGTGCCACCAGCAGAGATAGTACAGGGCGAGCAACCCCACCGTTCTTC. Its protein is CATSRDSTGRATPPFF.

This clonotype was detected a few times. The chain employs TRBV4-1 and TRBJ2-7, with D unclear. Trimming left V 1 base short and J 6 bases short, with 16 bases between. The CDR3 has 15 amino acids. CDR1 is MGHRA and CDR2 is YSYEKL in the germline V gene. The CDR3 reads CASSQVTITSSEQYF. CDR3 bases: TGCGCCAGCAGCCAAGTTACGATTACCTCTAGCGAGCAGTACTTC.

The chain employs TRBV5-1 and TRBJ2-7, with 7 bases lining up with TRBD1. Germline V lookup: CDR1 SGHRS, CDR2 YFSETQ. This CDR3 is built from 15 residues. Unmatched junction bases numbered 12, after V lost 4 bases and J lost 5 bases. This CDR3 reads CASSPDRAKRNEQYF. CDR3 nucleotide sequence: TGCGCCAGCAGCCCCGACAGGGCTAAAAGGAACGAGCAGTACTTC. Variable domain in full (rest from reference TRBV5-1 and TRBJ2-7): KAGVTQTPRYLIKTRGQQVTLSCSPISGHRSVSWYQQTPGQGLQFLFEYFSETQRNKGNFPGRFSGRQFSNSRSEMNVSTLELGDSALYLCASSPDRAKRNEQYFGPGTRLTVT.

DNA of the CDR3: TGCGCCAGCAGCTCCTCCGGGACGCCTGGGTCCGAGCAGTACTTC. Encoded protein: CASSSSGTPGSEQYF. This sequence joins TRBV5-1 and TRBJ2-7; D could derive from TRBD1 or TRBD2 (5 bases each). The V gene's germline CDR1 is SGHRS and CDR2 YFSETQ. The CDR3 spans 15 residues. With 3 bases removed from V and 6 bases from J, the gap between germline ends came to 19 bases.

The genes are TRBV5-1 and TRBJ2-1; the D is unclear. The CDR3 runs 12 residues. Germline assignment: CDR1 SGHRS and CDR2 YFSETQ. Trimming pared 5 bases from V and 5 bases from J, leaving 8 bases between. CDR3 in DNA: TGCGCCAGCAGGTTTGACAACAATGAGCAGTTCTTC. Residues: CASRFDNNEQFF.

This clonotype has only a few counts. V usage is TRBV12-3 or TRBV12-4 and J usage is TRBJ2-1, with D maybe TRBD2 (6 bases). V lost 6 bases and J lost 6, with 15 bases in between. The CDR3 spans 14 residues. CDR3 sequence reads: CASRVALASNEQFF. DNA for the CDR3: TGTGCCAGCAGAGTCGCACTAGCCAGCAATGAGCAGTTCTTC.

This clonotype came up a few times. This chain connects TRBV12-3 or TRBV12-4 to TRBJ2-5, with 7 nucleotides matching TRBD2. The CDR3 loop spans 17 amino acids. After removal of 7 bases from V and 0 bases from J, the junction contained 14 bases not matched to a gene. The CDR3 spells CASTSGGGRGHQETQYF. In DNA form, the CDR3 reads TGTGCCAGCACCTCCGGAGGTGGGAGGGGCCACCAAGAGACCCAGTACTTC.

The chain employs TRBV10-2 and TRBJ2-5; D is uncertain. Looked up from germline, CDR1 is WSHSY and CDR2 is SAAADI. Trimming cost V 0 bases and J 4 bases, with 3 bases left between them. This CDR3 is built from 12 residues. The CDR3 spells CASSESAETQYF. DNA for the CDR3: TGCGCCAGCAGTGAGTCGGCAGAGACCCAGTACTTC.

This clonotype was detected many times. V and J are TRBV12-3 or TRBV12-4 and TRBJ2-1; a possible D gene is TRBD2 (7 bases). This CDR3 has 15 amino acids. Trimming pared 8 bases from V and 3 bases from J, leaving 17 bases between. The CDR3 sequence is CASALGGASYNEQFF. The CDR3 region has the DNA TGTGCCAGCGCCTTGGGGGGGGCGAGCTACAATGAGCAGTTCTTC.

The chain combines TRBV25-1 with TRBJ2-7; D possibly corresponds to TRBD2 (5 bases). Germline loops: CDR1 MGHDK, CDR2 SYGVNS. Trimming left V 4 bases short and J 3 bases short, with 13 bases between. CDR3 length: 14 amino acids. CDR3 sequence: CASSARAEHYEQYF. CDR3 coding DNA: TGTGCCAGCAGTGCGAGGGCCGAACACTACGAGCAGTACTTC.

This clonotype was observed a few times. The V and J genes are TRBV2 and TRBJ2-4, with 7 bases identical to TRBD1. There are 12 residues in the CDR3. In germline, CDR1 is SNHLY, CDR2 FYNNEI. Losses at the gene ends were 8 bases for V and 6 bases for J; bases not matched to a gene: 4. The CDR3: CASRDSINIQYF. The CDR3 bases are TGTGCCAGCCGGGACAGTATAAACATTCAGTACTTC.

This clonotype was counted only a few times. The V gene is TRBV18, the J gene TRBJ1-4; the match to TRBD1 covers 12 bases. Germline lookup yields CDR1 KGHSH and CDR2 LQKENI. CDR3 length: 19 amino acids. The J segment lost 2 bases and the V segment lost 3 bases, leaving 10 bases of the junction unmatched. The CDR3 region has the DNA TGTGCCAGCTCACCCCTGGGACAGGGGGCGATAGGGACTAATGAAAAACTGTTTTTT. Translated, it gives CASSPLGQGAIGTNEKLFF.

Written as DNA, the CDR3 is TGCGCCAGCAGCCCGGTCGGAGGGGCCTACGAGCAGTACTTC. It yields the protein CASSPVGGAYEQYF. The chain is built from TRBV5-1 and TRBJ2-7; D might be TRBD2 (6 bases). The CDR3 runs 14 residues. Germline-derived CDR1 and CDR2 are SGHRS and YFSETQ. The ends were cut back, 4 bases at V and 2 bases at J, with 13 bases in the middle.

This clonotype was seen ten or more times. The V call is TRBV12-3 or TRBV12-4, the J call TRBJ1-2; 7 bases match TRBD1. The CDR3 consists of 16 residues. V trimming: 3 bases; J trimming: 5 bases; junction bases outside the gene matches: 12. CDR3 nucleotides: TGTGCCAGCAGTTTTTCTGGACAGGAGACCGCTTATGGCTACACCTTC. Its translation is CASSFSGQETAYGYTF.

The chain carries TRBV7-2 and TRBJ2-2; TRBD2 aligns across 8 bases. Germline V gene lookup returns CDR1 SGHTA and CDR2 FQGNSA. V shed 5 bases and J 7 bases; nucleotides not matched to a gene: 12. The CDR3 spans 16 residues. The CDR3: CASSLSGGLSIGELFF. CDR3 in DNA: TGTGCCAGCAGCCTCTCGGGGGGGCTTTCGATCGGGGAGCTGTTTTTT.

Many counts were recorded for this clonotype. This chain connects TRBV5-1 to TRBJ1-1; TRBD1 is a possible D gene (5 bases). Trimming left V 0 bases short and J 0 bases short, with 9 bases between. The length of the CDR3 is 15 residues. Germline loops: CDR1 SGHRS, CDR2 YFSETQ. CDR3 region: CASSLEGVLNTEAFF. In DNA, the CDR3 is TGCGCCAGCAGCTTGGAAGGGGTCTTGAACACTGAAGCTTTCTTT.

This clonotype was seen only a few times. The chain uses TRBV11-1 and TRBJ1-1; 9 bases align to TRBD1. This CDR3 contains 14 residues. Germline CDR1 is SGHAT and CDR2 is FQDESV (reference sequence). V was pared by 5 bases and J by 3 bases, with 4 bases of the junction left unmatched. In DNA form, the CDR3 reads TGTGCCAGCAGCCCGGACAGGGGTTACACTGAAGCTTTCTTT. Translated: CASSPDRGYTEAFF.

This clonotype turned up a few times. J is TRBJ1-1 and V is TRBV12-3 or TRBV12-4; perhaps TRBD1 as D (5 bases). This CDR3 is 13 amino acids long. V shed 3 bases and J shed 4 bases, with 9 bases lying between them. The CDR3 sequence is CASSFRGTTEAFF. In DNA form, the CDR3 reads TGTGCCAGCAGTTTCCGGGGGACCACTGAAGCTTTCTTT.

The chain joins TRBV4-2 to TRBJ2-1, with TRBD2 identical over 7 bases. The germline gives CDR1 LGHNA, CDR2 YNFKEQ. V was clipped by 3 bases and J by 2 bases; unmatched bases: 4. CDR3 length: 15 residues. The CDR3 spells CASSHSSGTYNEQFF. CDR3 DNA: TGTGCCAGCAGCCATTCTAGCGGAACCTACAATGAGCAGTTCTTC.

The gene calls are TRBV4-2 and TRBJ1-5; a possible D gene is TRBD1 (6 bases). From germline, CDR1 is LGHNA and CDR2 YNFKEQ. V dropped 1 base and J dropped 9 bases, with 13 bases sitting between them. This CDR3 is 14 amino acids long. This CDR3 is CASSQVEGGGPQHF. The CDR3 bases are TGTGCCAGCAGCCAAGTTGAGGGGGGTGGGCCCCAGCATTTT.

The V call is TRBV9, the J call TRBJ2-6, with 8 nucleotides matching TRBD2. Germline V gene data show CDR1 as SGDLS and CDR2 as YYNGEE. This CDR3 contains 19 residues. The ends lost 0 bases at V and 0 bases at J; junction bases unmatched: 8. The CDR3 here is CASSVATGGFGSGANVLTF. CDR3 DNA sequence: TGTGCCAGCAGCGTAGCTACGGGGGGGTTCGGCTCTGGGGCCAACGTCCTGACTTTC.

V gene TRBV10-3 combines with J gene TRBJ2-5, with 7 bases lining up with TRBD2. Looked up from germline, CDR1 is ENHRY and CDR2 is SYGVKD. The CDR3 covers 13 residues. With V trimmed by 5 bases and J by 3 bases, 3 bases remained unmatched. The CDR3 sequence: CAISLRGEETQYF. In DNA, the CDR3 is TGTGCCATCAGTTTACGGGGGGAAGAGACCCAGTACTTC.

Ten or more counts support this clonotype. J is TRBJ2-2 and V is TRBV5-1; D uncertain. Germline V gene data show CDR1 as SGHRS and CDR2 as YFSETQ. Trimming removed 4 bases from V and 2 bases from J, with 12 bases in between. CDR3 length: 15 residues. CDR3 loop: CASSPLASNTGELFF. As DNA, the CDR3 is TGCGCCAGCAGCCCCTTAGCCAGTAACACCGGGGAGCTGTTTTTT.

This clonotype was seen ten or more times. The chain is built from TRBV5-6 and TRBJ1-6, with TRBD1 matching over 8 bases. The germline V gene encodes CDR1 SGHDT and CDR2 YYEEEE. CDR3 length: 15 amino acids. V was pared by 5 bases and J by 4 bases, with 5 bases of the junction left unmatched. CDR3 coding DNA: TGTGCCAGCAGTGTGGACAGGGTTTATAATTCACCCCTCCACTTT. Amino acids: CASSVDRVYNSPLHF.